Given below is one TCR beta chain in context. This sample was included in a study of blood T cell repertoires in COVID-19. Using immunoSEQ multiplex PCR, the repertoire was profiled, and TCRdb retains in-frame clones only, with some absent. This sample has around 230,000 clones, with just over 85% found just once. The V and J ends lost 4 bases and 10 bases, in that order; junction bases with no gene match: 9. Germline CDR1 is LNHDA and CDR2 is SQIVND (reference sequence). The CDR3 sequence is 14 residues long. This chain connects TRBV19 to TRBJ1-1; TRBD1 aligns across 10 bases. Sequenced input: PBMCs or T cells enriched from blood (not recorded which). The receptor was derived from a woman between 40 and 55 years old with acute COVID-19. The CDR3 nucleotides read TGTGCCAGTAGTACCCTCCGGGACAGGGGTGGAGCTTTCTTT. Translating it yields CASSTLRDRGGAFF.